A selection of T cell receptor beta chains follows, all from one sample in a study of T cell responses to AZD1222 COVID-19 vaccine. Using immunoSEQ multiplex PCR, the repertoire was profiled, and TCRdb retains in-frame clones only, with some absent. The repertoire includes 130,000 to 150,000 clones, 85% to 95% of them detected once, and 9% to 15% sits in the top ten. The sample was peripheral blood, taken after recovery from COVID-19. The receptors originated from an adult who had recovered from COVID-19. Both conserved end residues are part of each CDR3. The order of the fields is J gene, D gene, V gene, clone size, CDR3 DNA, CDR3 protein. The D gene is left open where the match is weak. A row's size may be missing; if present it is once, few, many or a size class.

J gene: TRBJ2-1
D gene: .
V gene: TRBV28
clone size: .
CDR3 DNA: TGTGCCAGCAATTTAGTGCGGGCGAATGAGCAGTTCTTC
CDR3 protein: CASNLVRANEQFF

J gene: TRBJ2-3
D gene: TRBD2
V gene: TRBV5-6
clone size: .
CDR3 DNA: TGTGCCAGCAGCCGGGGACTAGCGGGAGTTCCTACGCAGTATTTT
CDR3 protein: CASSRGLAGVPTQYF

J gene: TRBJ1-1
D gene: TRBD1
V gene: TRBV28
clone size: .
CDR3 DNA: TGTGCCAGCAATACTCCGGGACAGGGGGCGACTGAAGCTTTCTTT
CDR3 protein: CASNTPGQGATEAFF

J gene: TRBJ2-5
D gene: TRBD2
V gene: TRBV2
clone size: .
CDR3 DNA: TGTGCCAGCGCTAGGTCTAGCGGGAGGGCCCAAGAGACCCAGTACTTC
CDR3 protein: CASARSSGRAQETQYF

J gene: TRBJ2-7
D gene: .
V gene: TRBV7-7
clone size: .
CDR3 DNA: TGTGCTAGCAGCTTAGCTAGGGCGGGAACCTCCGAGCAGTACTTC
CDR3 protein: CASSLARAGTSEQYF

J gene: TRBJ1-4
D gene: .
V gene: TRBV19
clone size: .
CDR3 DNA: TGTGCCAGTAGAGCCCGGGCTACTAATGAAAAACTGTTTTTT
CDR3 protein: CASRARATNEKLFF

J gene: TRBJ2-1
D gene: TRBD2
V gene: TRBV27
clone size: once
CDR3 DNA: TGTGCCAGCAGTTTATTCGGACTAGCGGGAGGTGGGGGGTACAATGAGCAGTTCTTC
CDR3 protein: CASSLFGLAGGGGYNEQFF

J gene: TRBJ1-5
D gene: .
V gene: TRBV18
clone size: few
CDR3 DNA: TGTGCCAGCTCACCGGGAAGCAATCAGCCCCAGCATTTT
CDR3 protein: CASSPGSNQPQHF

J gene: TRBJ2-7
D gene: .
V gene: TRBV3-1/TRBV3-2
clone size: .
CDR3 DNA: .
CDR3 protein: CASSPARVARGTYF

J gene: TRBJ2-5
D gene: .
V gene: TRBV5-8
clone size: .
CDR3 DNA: TGTGCCAGCAGCTTTCGCAGGGTCGGGGAGACCCAGTACTTC
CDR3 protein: CASSFRRVGETQYF

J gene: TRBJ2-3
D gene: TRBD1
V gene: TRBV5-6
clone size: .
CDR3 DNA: TGTGCCAGCAGCTTTAGGGGGCCCGGCACAGATACGCAGTATTTT
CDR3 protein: CASSFRGPGTDTQYF

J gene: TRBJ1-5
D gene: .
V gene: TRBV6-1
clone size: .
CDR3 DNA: TGTGCCAGCAGTGAAGGAGGGTTTTGGGGTCAGCCCCAGCATTTT
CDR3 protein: CASSEGGFWGQPQHF

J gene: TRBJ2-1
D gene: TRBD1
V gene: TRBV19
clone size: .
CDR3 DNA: TGTGCCAGTAGCCCGACGGGACAGGAGTACAATGAGCAGTTCTTC
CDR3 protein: CASSPTGQEYNEQFF

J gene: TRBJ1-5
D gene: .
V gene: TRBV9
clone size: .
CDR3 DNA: TGTGCCAGCAGCGTAGGGGGTTGGGCAGAAAGAGTCGGCAATCAGCCCCAGCATTTT
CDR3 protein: CASSVGGWAERVGNQPQHF

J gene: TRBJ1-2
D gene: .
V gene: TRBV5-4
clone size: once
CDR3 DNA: TGTGCCAGCAGCTTTTTGGGATCAGTCTATGGCTACACCTTC
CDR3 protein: CASSFLGSVYGYTF

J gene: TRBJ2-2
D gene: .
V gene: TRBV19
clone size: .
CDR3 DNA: TGTGCCAGCCCTGGGGACACCGGGGAGCTGTTTTTT
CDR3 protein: CASPGDTGELFF

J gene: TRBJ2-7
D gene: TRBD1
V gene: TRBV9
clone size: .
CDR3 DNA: TGTGCCAGCAGCGAAACCGGGACAGGGGTTGAGCAGTACTTC
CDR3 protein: CASSETGTGVEQYF

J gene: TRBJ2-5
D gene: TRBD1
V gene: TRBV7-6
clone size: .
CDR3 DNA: TGTGCCAGCAGCTCGGCCGGGACAGGGAAGGAGACCCAGTACTTC
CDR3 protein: CASSSAGTGKETQYF

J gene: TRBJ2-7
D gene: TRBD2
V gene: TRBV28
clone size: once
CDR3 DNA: TGTGCCAGCAACCCACCCACCGGGACTAGCGGCCGGGAGCAGTACTTC
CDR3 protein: CASNPPTGTSGREQYF

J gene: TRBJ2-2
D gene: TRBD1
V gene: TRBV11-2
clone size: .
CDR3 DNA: TGTGCCAGCAGCTTAGGCAGGACAGGGTTGACCGGGGAGCTGTTTTTT
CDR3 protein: CASSLGRTGLTGELFF

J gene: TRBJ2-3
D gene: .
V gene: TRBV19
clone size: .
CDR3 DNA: TGTGCCAGTGGTAGCGGCACAGATACGCAGTATTTT
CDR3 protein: CASGSGTDTQYF

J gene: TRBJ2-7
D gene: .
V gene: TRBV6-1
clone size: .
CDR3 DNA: TGTGCCAGCAGTGAGTCTGCAGGGGCCCACGAGCAGTACTTC
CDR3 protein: CASSESAGAHEQYF

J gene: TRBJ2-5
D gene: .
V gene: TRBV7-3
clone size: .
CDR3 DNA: TGTGCCAGCAGCCCAAAAATCGGAGAGACCCAGTACTTC
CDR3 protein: CASSPKIGETQYF

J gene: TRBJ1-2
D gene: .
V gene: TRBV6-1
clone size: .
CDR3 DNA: TGTGCCAGCAGTGAAGCTCACAGGACCTACTATGGCTACACCTTC
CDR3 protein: CASSEAHRTYYGYTF

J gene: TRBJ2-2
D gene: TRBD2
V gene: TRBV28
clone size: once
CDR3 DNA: TGTGCCAGCAGTTCTGGACTAGCGCCCAGCACCGGGGAGCTGTTTTTT
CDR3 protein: CASSSGLAPSTGELFF

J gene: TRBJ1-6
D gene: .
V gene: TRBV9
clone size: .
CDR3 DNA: TGTGCCAGCAGTAGGGGGGGCGTTGGTAATTCACCCCTCCACTTT
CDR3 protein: CASSRGGVGNSPLHF

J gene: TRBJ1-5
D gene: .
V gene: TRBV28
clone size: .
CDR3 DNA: TGTGCCAGCAGTTCAGCAACCCCCAATCAGCCCCAGCATTTT
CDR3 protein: CASSSATPNQPQHF

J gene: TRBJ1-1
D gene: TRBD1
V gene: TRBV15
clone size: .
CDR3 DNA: TGTGCCACCAGCAGTGTAGACAGGGGGAACACTGAAGCTTTCTTT
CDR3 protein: CATSSVDRGNTEAFF

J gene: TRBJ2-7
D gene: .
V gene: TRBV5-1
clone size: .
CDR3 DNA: TGCGCCAGCAGCCGGGACGGAGACTACGAGCAGTACTTC
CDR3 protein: CASSRDGDYEQYF

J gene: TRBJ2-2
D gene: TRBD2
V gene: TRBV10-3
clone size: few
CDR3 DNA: TGTGCCATCAGTGTAACTAGCGGGAGAGGAATCCGGGAGCTGTTTTTT
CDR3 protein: CAISVTSGRGIRELFF

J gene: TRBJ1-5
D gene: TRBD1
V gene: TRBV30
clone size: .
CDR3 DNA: TGTGCCTGGAGTGGGGACAGCTATCAGCCCCAGCATTTT
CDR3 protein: CAWSGDSYQPQHF

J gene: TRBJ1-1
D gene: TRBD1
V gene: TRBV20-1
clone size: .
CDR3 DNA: TGCAGTGCGGGAACAGGGGCAGAAGCTTTCTTT
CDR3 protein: CSAGTGAEAFF